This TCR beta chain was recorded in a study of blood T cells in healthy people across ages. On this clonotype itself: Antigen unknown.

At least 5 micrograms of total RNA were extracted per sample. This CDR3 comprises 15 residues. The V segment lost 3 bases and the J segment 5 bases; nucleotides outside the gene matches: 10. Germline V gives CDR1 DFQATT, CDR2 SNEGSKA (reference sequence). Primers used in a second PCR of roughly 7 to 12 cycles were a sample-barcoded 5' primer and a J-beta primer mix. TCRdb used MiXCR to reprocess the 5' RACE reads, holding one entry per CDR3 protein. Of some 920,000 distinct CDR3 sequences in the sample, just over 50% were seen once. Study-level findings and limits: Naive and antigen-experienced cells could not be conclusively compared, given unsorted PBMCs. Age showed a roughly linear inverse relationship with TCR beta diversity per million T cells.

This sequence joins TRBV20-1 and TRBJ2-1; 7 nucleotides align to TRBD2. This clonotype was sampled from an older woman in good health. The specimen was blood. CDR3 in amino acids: CSASGWAGANNEQFF. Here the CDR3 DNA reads TGCAGTGCTAGCGGATGGGCGGGAGCAAACAATGAGCAGTTCTTC.